The T cell receptor (beta chain) under discussion was sequenced for a study of cytomegalovirus exposure and HLA in healthy donors. This PCR relied on a set of 60 Vbeta primers and 13 Jbeta primers. The method was immunoSEQ multiplex PCR; TCRdb's version includes in-frame clones alone and lacks a portion of them. This sample's table has 77,000 or so clones. Remarks on this clone: What it binds is unknown.

General observations from the study: The classifier reportedly diagnosed cytomegalovirus status with high specificity and sensitivity.

V was cut by 3 bases and J by 13 bases, with 15 bases left in between. Germline V gene data show CDR1 as SNHLY and CDR2 as FYNNEI. The CDR3 extends over 12 amino acids. The sample taken for sequencing was PBMCs. This TCR derives from a man aged 30 to 39 in good health and CMV-seronegative. The chain combines TRBV2 with TRBJ2-5; a weak D match, TRBD1 (5 bases). The CDR3 DNA reads TGTGCCAGCAGTGACAGGGAAGGTCTGGGGTACTTC. Translation gives CASSDREGLGYF.